These 16 T cell receptor beta chains came from one sample sequenced in a study of T cell responses to AZD1222 COVID-19 vaccine. Clones were read by immunoSEQ multiplex PCR, and TCRdb kept only the in-frame ones, dropping some. The sample consists of 150,000 to 200,000 clones, 85% to 90% of them appearing once. The specimen comprised peripheral blood, sampled on day 0 of AZD1222 vaccination. The receptor set was obtained from an adult in good health.

The DNA of the CDR3 is TGTGCCAGCAGCCAAGTGGCCGATCAGCCCCAGCATTTT. Its translation is CASSQVADQPQHF. The rearrangement links TRBV4-2 to TRBJ1-5, with D unresolved. CDR1 LGHNA and CDR2 YNFKEQ come from the germline V gene. The CDR3 totals 13 residues. Deletions cut 1 base from V and 5 bases from J, with 6 bases between.

V usage is TRBV7-3 and J usage is TRBJ2-2; 9 positions match TRBD2. The germline V gene encodes CDR1 SGHTA and CDR2 FQGTGA. The CDR3 is 17 amino acids. The V and J ends lost 2 bases and 2 bases, in that order; junction bases with no gene match: 6. CDR3 sequence: CASSLGLAGINTGELFF. CDR3 in DNA: TGTGCCAGCAGCTTAGGGCTAGCGGGGATTAACACCGGGGAGCTGTTTTTT.

The rearrangement joins TRBV7-2 to TRBJ1-3; 8 bases fit TRBD1. V lost 2 bases, J lost 4 bases, and 7 bases stayed unmatched. CDR1 SGHTA and CDR2 FQGNSA come from the germline V gene. CDR3 length: 16 residues. The CDR3 sequence is CASSLMETGEGNTIYF. CDR3 nucleotide sequence: TGTGCCAGCAGCTTAATGGAGACAGGGGAAGGAAACACCATATATTTT.

The chain carries TRBV3-1 (or the pseudogene TRBV3-2) and TRBJ2-5; 8 bases fit TRBD2. Germline CDR1 and CDR2: LGHDT and YNNKEL (reference sequence). Trimming removed 0 bases from V and 5 bases from J; junction bases left unmatched: 11. The CDR3 has 17 amino acids. The CDR3 nucleotides are TGTGCCAGCAGCCAAGATAGGGAGGCAGCGGGGGTCGAGACCCAGTACTTC. Its protein is CASSQDREAAGVETQYF.

The rearrangement uses TRBV18 and TRBJ2-1; D not resolved. There are 12 residues in the CDR3. Germline assignment: CDR1 KGHSH and CDR2 LQKENI. V was trimmed by 4 bases and J by 7 bases, leaving 8 bases between them. The CDR3 loop is CASSLQRNEQFF. For the CDR3, the DNA is TGTGCCAGCTCACTTCAAAGAAATGAGCAGTTCTTC.

The chain has TRBV11-1 and TRBJ2-5; 7 bases agree with TRBD1. Germline V CDR1 and CDR2: SGHAT, FQDESV (reference sequence). Unmatched junction bases numbered 14, after V lost 5 bases and J lost 5 bases. This CDR3 spans 16 amino acids. CDR3 in amino acids: CASSGLQGRVGETQYF. Here the CDR3 DNA reads TGTGCCAGCAGCGGGTTACAGGGGCGGGTAGGGGAGACCCAGTACTTC.

The V gene is TRBV18, the J gene TRBJ2-3; no reliable D call. Looked up from germline, CDR1 is KGHSH and CDR2 is LQKENI. V lost 1 base to trimming and J lost 5 bases, with 7 bases between them. The CDR3 runs 13 residues. CDR3 sequence (DNA): TGTGCCAGCTCACCACACAGCCGAGATACGCAGTATTTT. Translation gives CASSPHSRDTQYF. Together with reference TRBV18 and TRBJ2-3, the CDR3 gives the full variable domain: NAGVMQNPRHLVRRRGQEARLRCSPMKGHSHVYWYRQLPEEGLKFMVYLQKENIIDESGMPKERFSAEFPKEGPSILRIQQVVRGDSAAYFCASSPHSRDTQYFGPGTRLTVL.

The chain recombines TRBV7-6 with TRBJ1-6; weak D call: TRBD1 (5 bases). Per germline, CDR1 SGHVS and CDR2 FNYEAQ. Trimming took 5 bases from V and 6 from J, leaving 11 bases between them. The CDR3 is 14 residues long. Written as DNA, the CDR3 is TGTGCCAGCAGCCCCGGTAGGGGTAATTCACCCCTCCACTTT. It is translated as CASSPGRGNSPLHF.

In DNA, the CDR3 is TGTGCCAGCAGCCAATCTAGCCCCAGCACAGATACGCAGTATTTT. This gives the protein CASSQSSPSTDTQYF. The chain uses TRBV3-1 (or the pseudogene TRBV3-2) and TRBJ2-3; possible D gene TRBD2, 5 bases. Germline V CDR1 and CDR2: LGHDT, YNNKEL (reference sequence). The CDR3 runs 15 residues. Deletions cut 2 bases from V and 0 bases from J, with 9 bases between.

The chain links TRBV5-1 to TRBJ1-2; a weak D match, TRBD1 (5 bases). The CDR3 totals 14 residues. V gave up 5 bases and J gave up 0 bases, with 11 bases separating them. Germline assignment: CDR1 SGHRS and CDR2 YFSETQ. DNA of the CDR3: TGCGCCAGCAGTGAGACAGCAGCTAACTATGGCTACACCTTC. As protein: CASSETAANYGYTF.

The chain employs TRBV5-1 and TRBJ2-7, with no clear D. CDR1 is SGHRS, CDR2 YFSETQ, per germline. The CDR3 sequence is 14 residues long. Trimming removed 4 bases from V and 6 bases from J, with 17 bases in between. CDR3 DNA sequence: TGCGCCAGCAGCCCGGCCTCACGGGTGCTCGAGCAGTACTTC. Its translation is CASSPASRVLEQYF.

V is TRBV15 and J is TRBJ2-1; possibly TRBD1 for D (6 bases). CDR1 is LNHNV and CDR2 is YYDKDF in the germline V gene (reference sequence). This CDR3 spans 15 amino acids. The V end was cut by 0 bases, the J end by 7 bases, with 13 bases between. CDR3 sequence: CATSREGAGGNEQFF. CDR3 sequence (DNA): TGTGCCACCAGCAGAGAGGGGGCAGGCGGTAATGAGCAGTTCTTC.

Concerning this clone: This is likely a read error, given that the CDR3 carries no conserved phenylalanine or tryptophan at its end. It is unclear where the CDR3 begins or ends on the DNA, so no DNA is shown, and the CDR3 is as TCRdb lists it. V and J are TRBV6-1 and TRBJ2-7; the table's TRBD2 call for D was not verified on the DNA. The length of the CDR3 is 11 amino acids, counting both ends. CDR1 is MNHNS, CDR2 SASEGT, per germline. CDR3 loop: CASSEFQGLRL.

The V and J genes are TRBV7-6 and TRBJ1-3, with a possible D match to TRBD1 (5 bases). The V and J ends lost 5 bases and 7 bases respectively, with 15 bases between them. CDR1 and CDR2 from the germline V gene are SGHVS and FNYEAQ. CDR3 length: 14 residues. CDR3 loop: CASSPTQGTNTIYF. The CDR3 DNA follows: TGTGCCAGCAGCCCCACGCAGGGAACTAACACCATATATTTT.

The chain links TRBV5-1 to TRBJ1-5; no definite D call. From germline, CDR1 is SGHRS and CDR2 YFSETQ. The CDR3 spans 15 residues. Trimming took off 0 bases at V and 4 bases at J, with 11 bases between the two ends. The CDR3 coding sequence is TGCGCCAGCAGCTTGGCAAGGGTAAGTAATCAGCCCCAGCATTTT. Its protein product is CASSLARVSNQPQHF.

Here the CDR3 reads CASNLAGTSETQYF. In DNA, the CDR3 is TGTGCCAGCAATCTAGCGGGGACGAGCGAGACCCAGTACTTC. This chain links TRBV28 with TRBJ2-5; the match to TRBD2 covers 9 bases. The CDR3 length is 14 residues. With V trimmed by 7 bases and J by 5 bases, 8 bases remained unmatched. Germline values: CDR1 MDHEN, CDR2 SYDVKM.